These T cell receptor beta chains were read from a single sample in a study of T-cell memory formation after mild COVID-19. TCRdb fed the 5' RACE reads into MiXCR, producing one record per CDR3 protein. Of some 310,000 distinct CDR3 sequences in the sample, roughly 20% were seen once. The material sequenced was PBMCs or a T cell subset sorted from them (not recorded which). Receptor source: a man aged 18 to 30 who had mild COVID-19 (a few samples of this study predate the infection). Cell type and time point are not known. Each CDR3 is given with its conserved first and last residue. D genes are given only for firm matches. Clone size is shown for a subset of rows, as once, few, many or a class of expanded clone.

d_call,clone_size,j_call,v_call,cdr3_aa,cdr3_nt
TRBD1,few,TRBJ2-3,TRBV5-1,CASSLQGAVRTDTQYF,TGCGCCAGCAGCTTACAGGGGGCTGTTCGCACAGATACGCAGTATTTT
NA,few,TRBJ2-7,TRBV7-9,CASSLTDTYEQYF,TGTGCCAGCAGCTTAACCGACACCTACGAGCAGTACTTC
NA,NA,TRBJ1-2,TRBV9,CASALGGLGYGYTF,TGTGCCAGCGCGTTGGGAGGGCTCGGCTATGGCTACACCTTC
NA,NA,TRBJ2-6,TRBV29-1,CSVEDRDKVPSGANVLTF,TGCAGCGTTGAAGATCGGGACAAGGTCCCCTCTGGGGCCAACGTCCTGACTTTC
TRBD2,many,TRBJ2-1,TRBV10-3,CAISEAPSGGDEQFF,TGTGCCATCAGTGAGGCCCCTAGCGGGGGGGATGAGCAGTTCTTC
TRBD1,NA,TRBJ2-7,TRBV4-3,CASIQGQGDLYEQYF,TGCGCCAGCATCCAAGGACAGGGGGATCTCTACGAGCAGTACTTC
TRBD1,few,TRBJ1-1,TRBV7-2,CASRHGTGAASF,TGTGCCAGCAGACATGGGACAGGGGCCGCTTCATTT
NA,NA,TRBJ2-5,TRBV5-1,CASSSGSTQETQYF,TGCGCCAGCAGCTCCGGAAGTACCCAAGAGACCCAGTACTTC
TRBD1,few,TRBJ1-2,TRBV5-1,CASSLLGQGRIYGYTF,TGCGCCAGCAGCTTGTTAGGACAGGGGCGCATCTATGGCTACACCTTC
NA,few,TRBJ2-3,TRBV4-1,CASSQVGTTDTQYF,TGCGCCAGCAGCCAAGTAGGGACCACAGATACGCAGTATTTT
TRBD1,NA,TRBJ2-5,TRBV7-2,CASATQGASETQYF,TGTGCCAGTGCCACTCAGGGGGCGTCGGAGACCCAGTACTTC
NA,NA,TRBJ2-1,TRBV5-1,CASSSSVDGQFF,TGCGCCAGCAGCTCGAGCGTGGACGGTCAGTTCTTC
TRBD1,few,TRBJ1-2,TRBV19,CASSIFSRPRGIYGYTF,TGTGCCAGTAGTATTTTCTCACGACCCAGGGGGATCTATGGCTACACCTTC
TRBD1,many,TRBJ2-3,TRBV6-2/TRBV6-3,CATTTGGMTDTQYF,TGTGCCACCACGACAGGGGGCATGACAGATACGCAGTATTTT
NA,NA,TRBJ2-3,TRBV7-9,CASSSRDLAPDTQYF,TGTGCCAGCAGCTCCCGGGATTTGGCCCCAGATACGCAGTATTTT
NA,few,TRBJ2-2,TRBV23-1,CASSQFLGNTGELFF,TGCGCCAGCAGTCAATTCCTAGGGAACACCGGGGAGCTGTTTTTT
NA,NA,TRBJ1-6,TRBV3-1,CASSQAGGQHNSPLHF,TGTGCCAGCAGCCAAGCGGGAGGACAGCATAATTCACCCCTCCACTTT
NA,many,TRBJ2-3,TRBV7-2,CASSPIWRGRTDTQYF,TGTGCCAGCAGCCCAATTTGGCGGGGCCGCACAGATACGCAGTATTTT